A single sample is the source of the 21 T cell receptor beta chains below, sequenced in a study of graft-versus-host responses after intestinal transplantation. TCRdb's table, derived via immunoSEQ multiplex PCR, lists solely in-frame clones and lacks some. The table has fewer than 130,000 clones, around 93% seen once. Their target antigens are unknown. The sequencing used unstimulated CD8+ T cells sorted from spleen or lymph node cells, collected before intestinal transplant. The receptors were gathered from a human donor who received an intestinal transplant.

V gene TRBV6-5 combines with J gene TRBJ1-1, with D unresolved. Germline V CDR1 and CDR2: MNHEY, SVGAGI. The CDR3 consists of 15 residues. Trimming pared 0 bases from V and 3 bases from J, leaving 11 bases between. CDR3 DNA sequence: TGTGCCAGCAGTTACTCGAGGTATGGGGACACTGAAGCTTTCTTT. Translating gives CASSYSRYGDTEAFF.

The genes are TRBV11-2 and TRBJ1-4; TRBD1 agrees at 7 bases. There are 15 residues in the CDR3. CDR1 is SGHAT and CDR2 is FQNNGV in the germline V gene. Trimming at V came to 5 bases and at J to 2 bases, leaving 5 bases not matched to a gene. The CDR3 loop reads CASSPRGRTNEKLFF. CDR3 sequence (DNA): TGTGCCAGCAGCCCAAGGGGGCGGACTAATGAAAAACTGTTTTTT.

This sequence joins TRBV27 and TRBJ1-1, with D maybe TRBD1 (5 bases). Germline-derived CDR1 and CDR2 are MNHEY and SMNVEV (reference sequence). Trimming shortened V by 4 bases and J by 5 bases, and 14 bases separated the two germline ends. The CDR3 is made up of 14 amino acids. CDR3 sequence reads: CASSSTWGNTEAFF. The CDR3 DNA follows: TGTGCCAGCAGTTCCACGTGGGGGAATACTGAAGCTTTCTTT.

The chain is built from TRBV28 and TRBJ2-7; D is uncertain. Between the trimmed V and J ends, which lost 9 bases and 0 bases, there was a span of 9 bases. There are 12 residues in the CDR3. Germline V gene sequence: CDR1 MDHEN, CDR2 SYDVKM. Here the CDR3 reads CASEANSYEQYF. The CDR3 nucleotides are TGTGCCAGTGAAGCCAACTCCTACGAGCAGTACTTC.

The CDR3 reads CASSYFTGGYEQYF. The DNA of the CDR3 is TGTGCCAGCAGTTACTTTACAGGGGGGTACGAGCAGTACTTC. The rearrangement joins TRBV6-5 to TRBJ2-7; 8 nucleotides agree with TRBD1. The CDR3 has 14 residues. J gave up 4 bases and V 1 base, and 3 bases lay outside the gene matches. CDR1 is MNHEY and CDR2 is SVGAGI in the germline V gene.

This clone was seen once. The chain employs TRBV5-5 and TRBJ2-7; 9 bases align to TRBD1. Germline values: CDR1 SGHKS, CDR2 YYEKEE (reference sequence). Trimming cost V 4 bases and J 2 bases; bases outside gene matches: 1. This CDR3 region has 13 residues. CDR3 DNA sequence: TGTGCCAGCAGCGGGACAGGGACCTACGAGCAGTACTTC. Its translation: CASSGTGTYEQYF.

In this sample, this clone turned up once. The chain's CDR3 is CASSIVARGSTDTQYF. The CDR3 coding sequence is TGTGCCAGTAGTATAGTCGCCAGGGGAAGCACAGATACGCAGTATTTT. The chain joins TRBV19 to TRBJ2-3; D is perhaps TRBD1 (6 bases). Trimming left V 1 base short and J 0 bases short, with 11 bases between. The CDR3 runs 16 residues. Looked up from germline, CDR1 is LNHDA and CDR2 is SQIVND (reference sequence).

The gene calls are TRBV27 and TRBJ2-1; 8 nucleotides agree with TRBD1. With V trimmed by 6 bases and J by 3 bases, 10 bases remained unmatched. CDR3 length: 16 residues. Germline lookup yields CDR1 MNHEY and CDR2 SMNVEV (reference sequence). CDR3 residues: CASSWTGKVVYNEQFF. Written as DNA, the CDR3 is TGTGCCAGCAGCTGGACAGGGAAGGTCGTCTACAATGAGCAGTTCTTC.

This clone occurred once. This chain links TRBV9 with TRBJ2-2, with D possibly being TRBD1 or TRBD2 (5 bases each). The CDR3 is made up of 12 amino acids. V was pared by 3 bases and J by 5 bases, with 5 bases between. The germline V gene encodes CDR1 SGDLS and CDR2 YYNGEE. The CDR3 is CASSGGTGELFF. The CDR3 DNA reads TGTGCCAGCAGCGGGGGGACCGGGGAGCTGTTTTTT.

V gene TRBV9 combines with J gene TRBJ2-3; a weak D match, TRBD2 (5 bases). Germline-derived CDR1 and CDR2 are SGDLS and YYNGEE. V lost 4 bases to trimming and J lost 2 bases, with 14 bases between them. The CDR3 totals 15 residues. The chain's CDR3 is CASSPSGSNTDTQYF. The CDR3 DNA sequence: TGTGCCAGCAGCCCGAGCGGAAGTAACACAGATACGCAGTATTTT.

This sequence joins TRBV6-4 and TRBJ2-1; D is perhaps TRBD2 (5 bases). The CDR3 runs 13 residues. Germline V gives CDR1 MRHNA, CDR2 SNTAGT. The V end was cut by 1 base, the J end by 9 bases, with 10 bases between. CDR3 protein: CASSDWSSTEQFF. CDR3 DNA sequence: TGTGCCAGCAGTGACTGGTCTAGCACTGAGCAGTTCTTC.

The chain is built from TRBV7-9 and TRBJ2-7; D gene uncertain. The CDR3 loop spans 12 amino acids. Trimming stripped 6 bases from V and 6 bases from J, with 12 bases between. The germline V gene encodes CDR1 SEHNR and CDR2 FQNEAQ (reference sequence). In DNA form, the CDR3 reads TGTGCCAGCAGTCACGAACACGGCGAGCAGTACTTC. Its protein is CASSHEHGEQYF. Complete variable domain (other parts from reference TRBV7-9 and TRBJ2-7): DTGVSQNPRHKITKRGQNVTFRCDPISEHNRLYWYRQTLGQGPEFLTYFQNEAQLEKSRLLSDRFSAERPKGSFSTLEIQRTEQGDSAMYLCASSHEHGEQYFGPGTRLTVT.

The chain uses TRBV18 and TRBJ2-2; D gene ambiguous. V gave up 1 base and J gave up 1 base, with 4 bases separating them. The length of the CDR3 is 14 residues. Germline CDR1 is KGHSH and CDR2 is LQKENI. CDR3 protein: CASSPLKNTGELFF. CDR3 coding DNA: TGTGCCAGCTCACCACTGAAGAACACCGGGGAGCTGTTTTTT.

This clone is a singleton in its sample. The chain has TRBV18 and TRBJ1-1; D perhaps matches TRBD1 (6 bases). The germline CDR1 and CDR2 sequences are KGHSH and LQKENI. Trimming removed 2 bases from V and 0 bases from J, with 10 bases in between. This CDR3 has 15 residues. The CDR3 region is CASSPIQGLNTEAFF. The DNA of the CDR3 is TGTGCCAGCTCACCAATACAGGGCCTGAACACTGAAGCTTTCTTT. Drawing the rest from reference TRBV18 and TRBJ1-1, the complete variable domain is NAGVMQNPRHLVRRRGQEARLRCSPMKGHSHVYWYRQLPEEGLKFMVYLQKENIIDESGMPKERFSAEFPKEGPSILRIQQVVRGDSAAYFCASSPIQGLNTEAFFGQGTRLTVV.

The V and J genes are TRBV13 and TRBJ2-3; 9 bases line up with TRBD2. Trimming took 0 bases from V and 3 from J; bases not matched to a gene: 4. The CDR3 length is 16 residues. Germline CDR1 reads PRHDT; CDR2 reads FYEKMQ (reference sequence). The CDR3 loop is CASSLGLAGWTDTQYF. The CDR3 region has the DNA TGTGCCAGCAGCTTAGGCCTAGCGGGATGGACAGATACGCAGTATTTT.

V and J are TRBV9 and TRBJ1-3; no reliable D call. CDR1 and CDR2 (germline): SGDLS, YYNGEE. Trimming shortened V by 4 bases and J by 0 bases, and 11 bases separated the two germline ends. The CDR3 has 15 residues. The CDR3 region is CASSRSGGSGNTIYF. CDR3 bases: TGTGCCAGCAGCCGGTCGGGCGGCTCTGGAAACACCATATATTTT.

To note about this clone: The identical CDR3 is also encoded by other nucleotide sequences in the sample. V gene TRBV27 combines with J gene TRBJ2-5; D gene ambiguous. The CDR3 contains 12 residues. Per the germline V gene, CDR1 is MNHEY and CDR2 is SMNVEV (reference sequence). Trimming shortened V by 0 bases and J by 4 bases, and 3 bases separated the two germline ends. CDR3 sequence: CASSLSGETQYF. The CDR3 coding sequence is TGTGCCAGCAGTTTATCAGGAGAGACCCAGTACTTC.

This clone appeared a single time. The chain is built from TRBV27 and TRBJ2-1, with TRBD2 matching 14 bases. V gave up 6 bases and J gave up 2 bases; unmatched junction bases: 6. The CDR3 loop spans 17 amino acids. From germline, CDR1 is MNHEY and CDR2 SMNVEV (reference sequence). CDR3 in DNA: TGTGCCAGCAGCCCGGGACTAGCGGGAGCCCCCTACAATGAGCAGTTCTTC. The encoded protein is CASSPGLAGAPYNEQFF.

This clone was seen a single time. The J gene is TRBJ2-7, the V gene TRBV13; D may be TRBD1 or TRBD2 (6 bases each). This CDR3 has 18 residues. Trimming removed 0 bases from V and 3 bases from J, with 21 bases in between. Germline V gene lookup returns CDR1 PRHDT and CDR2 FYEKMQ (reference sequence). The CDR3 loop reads CASSLGTGLGEDSYEQYF. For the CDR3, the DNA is TGTGCCAGCAGCTTAGGCACCGGTCTGGGGGAGGACAGCTACGAGCAGTACTTC.

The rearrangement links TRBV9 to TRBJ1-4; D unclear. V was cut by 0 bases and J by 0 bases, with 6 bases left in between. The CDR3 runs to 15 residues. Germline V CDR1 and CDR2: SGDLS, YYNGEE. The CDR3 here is CASSVASATNEKLFF. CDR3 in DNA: TGTGCCAGCAGCGTAGCAAGCGCAACTAATGAAAAACTGTTTTTT.

The CDR3 is CASSVDSGPRTSTDTQYF. CDR3 nucleotides: TGTGCCAGCAGCGTAGACTCCGGCCCCCGAACTAGCACAGATACGCAGTATTTT. The chain recombines TRBV9 with TRBJ2-3, with no clear D. The CDR3 contains 18 residues. Trimming shortened V by 0 bases and J by 0 bases, and 17 bases separated the two germline ends. The germline V gene has CDR1 SGDLS and CDR2 YYNGEE.